The next 14 T cell receptor beta chains were all read from a single sample in a study of human T cells and chemical hapten exposure. From the RACE reads, TCRdb called clonotypes with MiXCR, one entry per CDR3 protein. The data contain around 70,000 distinct CDR3 sequences, 8.5% to 14% of them singletons. As to time point: patch test 3, about 24 weeks after DPC sensitization. Treatment described: therapeutic diphenylcyclopropenone sensitization with weekly scalp DPC. This sample comprised whole blood, obtained in connection with sensitization to the hapten diphenylcyclopropenone (DPC). Every receptor here comes from a woman in her fifties or sixties with alopecia areata. Some clones in this sample may be carry-over from other donors' samples.

In its sample, this clonotype was seen many times. This sequence joins TRBV6-4 and TRBJ2-3, with 14 positions matching TRBD2. The CDR3 length is 18 residues. In germline, CDR1 is MRHNA, CDR2 SNTAGT. J lost 0 bases, V lost 2 bases, and 4 bases had no gene match. CDR3 DNA sequence: TGTGCCAGCAGTGACGGACTAGCGGGGGGAGGAAGCACAGATACGCAGTATTTT. Translation gives CASSDGLAGGGSTDTQYF.

This clonotype has a handful of counts. This chain uses TRBV5-4 with TRBJ2-1; tentative D call: TRBD2 (5 bases). The CDR3 loop spans 16 amino acids. V was pared by 4 bases and J by 3 bases, with 17 bases between. CDR1 is SGHNT, CDR2 YYREEE, per germline (reference sequence). CDR3 DNA sequence: TGTGCCAGCAGCGATGGGAGAGGGAGTAACTACAATGAGCAGTTCTTC. It is translated as CASSDGRGSNYNEQFF.

In this sample, this clonotype turned up a few times. This rearrangement joins TRBV5-6 to TRBJ2-1, with D tentatively TRBD2 (6 bases). This CDR3 contains 15 residues. CDR1 SGHDT and CDR2 YYEEEE come from the germline V gene. V was pared by 1 base and J by 2 bases, with 10 bases between. CDR3 region: CASSLRTKTYNEQFF. CDR3 sequence (DNA): TGTGCCAGCAGCTTGAGGACTAAGACCTACAATGAGCAGTTCTTC.

This clonotype has only a few counts. The chain joins TRBV12-3 or TRBV12-4 to TRBJ1-2; D gene uncertain. The CDR3 is made up of 13 amino acids. The ends were cut back, 6 bases at V and 4 bases at J, with 12 bases in the middle. CDR3 DNA sequence: TGTGCCAGCAGCCACCTACCGAGCTATGGCTACACCTTC. This gives the protein CASSHLPSYGYTF.

This clonotype was detected many times. This chain uses TRBV11-2 with TRBJ2-7; D ambiguous. CDR3 length: 13 amino acids. The V gene's germline CDR1 is SGHAT and CDR2 FQNNGV. Trimming cost V 5 bases and J 3 bases, with 11 bases left between them. CDR3 bases: TGTGCCAGCAGCCAAGGGCAGGACTACGAGCAGTACTTC. As protein: CASSQGQDYEQYF.

The V call is TRBV7-2, the J call TRBJ2-6; unclear D gene. V was clipped by 5 bases and J by 0 bases, with 5 bases between them. Germline V gene data show CDR1 as SGHTA and CDR2 as FQGNSA. The CDR3 sequence is 14 residues long. DNA for the CDR3: TGTGCCAGCAGCCGGAACTCTGGGGCCAACGTCCTGACTTTC. Its protein product is CASSRNSGANVLTF. Drawing the rest from reference TRBV7-2 and TRBJ2-6, the complete variable domain is GAGVSQSPSNKVTEKGKDVELRCDPISGHTALYWYRQSLGQGLEFLIYFQGNSAPDKSGLPSDRFSAERTGGSVSTLTIQRTQQEDSAVYLCASSRNSGANVLTFGAGSRLTVL.

In its sample, this clonotype was seen a few times. The rearrangement uses TRBV20-1 and TRBJ2-2; maybe TRBD1 (6 bases). CDR1 DFQATT and CDR2 SNEGSKA come from the germline V gene (reference sequence). The CDR3 sequence is 13 residues long. Deletions cut 5 bases from V and 5 bases from J, with 12 bases between. CDR3 DNA sequence: TGCAGTGCTGAGGACAGTGCGACCGGGGAGCTGTTTTTT. This codes for CSAEDSATGELFF.

This clonotype came up a few times. The genes are TRBV5-1 and TRBJ2-7, with D maybe TRBD1 (6 bases). Germline assignment: CDR1 SGHRS and CDR2 YFSETQ. V was pared by 6 bases and J by 4 bases, with 17 bases between. The CDR3 is made up of 14 amino acids. The chain's CDR3 is CASTPHRVGYEQYF. Written as DNA, the CDR3 is TGCGCCAGCACCCCCCACAGGGTTGGGTACGAGCAGTACTTC.

This clonotype showed up many times. The chain has TRBV12-3 or TRBV12-4 and TRBJ2-7, with no clear D. The CDR3 runs 14 residues. V shed 4 bases and J shed 3 bases, with 13 bases lying between them. This CDR3 reads CASSSIPGLYEQYF. As DNA, the CDR3 is TGTGCCAGCAGTTCGATACCGGGTCTCTACGAGCAGTACTTC.

The table lists this clonotype with a few counts. The rearrangement joins TRBV7-9 to TRBJ2-2; 7 bases are a match to TRBD2. The CDR3 is made up of 19 amino acids. Germline V gene sequence: CDR1 SEHNR, CDR2 FQNEAQ (reference sequence). V gave up 2 bases and J gave up 3 bases; unmatched junction bases: 15. CDR3 coding DNA: TGTGCCAGCAGCTTAATCACTATGCGGAGCGGGGTCGACACCGGGGAGCTGTTTTTT. It encodes CASSLITMRSGVDTGELFF. Drawing the rest from reference TRBV7-9 and TRBJ2-2, the complete variable domain is DTGVSQNPRHKITKRGQNVTFRCDPISEHNRLYWYRQTLGQGPEFLTYFQNEAQLEKSRLLSDRFSAERPKGSFSTLEIQRTEQGDSAMYLCASSLITMRSGVDTGELFFGEGSRLTVL.

This clonotype was observed many times. The V gene is TRBV28, the J gene TRBJ2-7; D remains unclear. Per the germline V gene, CDR1 is MDHEN and CDR2 is SYDVKM. V was pared by 3 bases and J by 6 bases, with 3 bases between. The CDR3 has 10 residues. The DNA of the CDR3 is TGTGCCAGCAGTTTGGGCGAGCAGTACTTC. Protein product: CASSLGEQYF. Looking up the rest from reference TRBV28 and TRBJ2-7 gives the full variable domain: DVKVTQSSRYLVKRTGEKVFLECVQDMDHENMFWYRQDPGLGLRLIYFSYDVKMKEKGDIPEGYSVSREKKERFSLILESASTNQTSMYLCASSLGEQYFGPGTRLTVT.

This clonotype was seen at least ten times. The gene calls are TRBV7-6 and TRBJ2-5; 7 bases map to TRBD2. The junction had 18 bases not matched to a gene; V was cut back by 4 bases and J by 1 base. This CDR3 contains 19 residues. Germline CDR1 and CDR2: SGHVS and FNYEAQ. The CDR3 protein is CASSSGREDSVLVQETQYF. Here the CDR3 DNA reads TGTGCCAGCAGCTCCGGCCGGGAGGATTCGGTGTTAGTCCAAGAGACCCAGTACTTC.

This clonotype occurred once. The junction departs from the called germline gene at one end, perhaps through a read error. This chain uses TRBV18 with TRBJ1-5; a weak D match, TRBD1 (5 bases). CDR1 is KGHSH and CDR2 is LQKENI in the germline V gene. The CDR3 runs 14 residues. CDR3 in amino acids: CASSLVGDDQPRHF. CDR3 bases: TGTGCCAGCTCGCTAGTGGGGGACGATCAGCCCCGGCATTTT.

The chain has TRBV29-1 and TRBJ2-3; D remains unclear. The CDR3 is made up of 14 amino acids. Germline loops: CDR1 SQVTM, CDR2 ANQGSEA. V lost 4 bases to trimming and J lost 2 bases, with 13 bases between them. The CDR3 is CSVGGLVFTDTQYF. The CDR3 nucleotides are TGCAGCGTTGGTGGTTTGGTCTTCACAGATACGCAGTATTTT.